This record concerns one TCR beta chain sequence. Its antigen is not yet known. The sample holds no much larger clone one base away, and base qualities are not on file. To prepare the library, 3' RACE was applied. TCR libraries were constructed from RNA with a 3' RACE protocol that used unique molecular identifiers to correct for PCR amplification bias. As many as 12 amplicon libraries were pooled and then sequenced on an Illumina MiSeq using v2 2x250 paired-end chemistry. For the original study's pipeline: Reads were processed with Decombinator for assignment of V and J genes and CDR3, and barcode-based correction of errors and PCR bias was applied. Before Gini coefficients were calculated with the R ineq package, the repertoires were subsampled to the same depth. Three approaches were used to assess CDR3 similarity: GLIPH, Hamming distance and a shared triplet metric. TCRdb reprocessed the public reads (quality trimming at Q25 with fastp, clone calling with MiXCR) and kept in-frame beta chains. A single entry per CDR3 protein holds the most common genes and DNA from its merged rows. The authors' filters were not applied to this entry. Recorded for this sample are tens of thousands of distinct CDR3 sequences; approximately 7% of them occurred a single time. In total, the top ten clones hold approximately 1% of the sample.

The CDR3 starts with the cysteine, ends with the phenylalanine, and has 15 residues. The read is trimmed to its CDR3 DNA, 45 bases read in frame from base 1. For CDR1 and CDR2, the germline V gene lists KGHDR and SFDVKD. Deletion took 2 bases off V and 8 bases off J, with a span of 17 bases between the germline ends. Read against the paper, the sample's treatment or condition label means: PENTA 11 planned treatment interruption arm or continuous ART arm. The participants, all children from the United Kingdom aged 2 to 15 years, had been on at least three-drug ART for a minimum of 24 weeks. The study required cryopreserved PBMCs containing at least 5 million viable cells, and several candidate patients were excluded because of low viable PBMC yield. Using a FACSAria III cell sorter, naive CD4+ CD45RA+ CD45RO- T cells were FACS-sorted out of thawed PBMCs. After sorting, the cells were fixed and RNA was extracted first with the RNeasy FFPE kit and then with the RNeasy Micro kit.

This entry is derived from a study of HIV-infected children after antiretroviral therapy interruption (dated by TCRdb to 2018 to 2020). Context from the whole study: Eight children were included: four on planned treatment interruption and four on continuous treatment, all with CD4+ count above 500 and viral load below 50 copies/ml. A median age of approximately 10 years was recorded in the interruption group, and a median age of roughly 8 years was recorded in the continuous treatment group. Continuous-treatment samples were analyzed from corresponding weeks 0, 48 and 150. Alongside thymic output measurements, TCR repertoires of children on planned treatment interruption were compared with TCR repertoires of children on continuous antiretroviral treatment. In the interruption arm, samples were obtained at week 0, week 12, end of interruption (week 24 or 48), and about 3 years after study end. Exposure to EBV and CMV had been recorded for most participating children. On the study overall, not on this receptor specifically: In the naive CD4+ repertoires of PTI patients, CDR3 sharing between time points dropped after the start of interruption, while many sequences were shared between the end of interruption and 3 years later. The small number of patients is a limitation of the study, so the data should be interpreted with caution. Minor non-naive CD45RA+ populations, such as EMRA or stem memory cells, might be present among the sorted CD45RA+ naive cells. An increase in the naive CD4+ Gini coefficient was observed by the end of treatment interruption, suggesting clonal expansion, and a return to baseline was observed by 3 years.

The chain is made from TRBV24-1 and TRBJ1-2; the D gene is perhaps TRBD1, from 5 matching bases. Here the sequenced sample was CD45RA+ CD4+ T cells from PBMCs, pooled from several time points, taken from a donor given antiretroviral therapy, either interrupted or continuous. According to the study, the label for this sample's cell subset or site signals: naive CD4+ CD45RA+ CD45RO- T cells. This clonotype was obtained from a pool of human donors with HIV. The CDR3 protein is CATSDSSGPPDGYTF. The DNA sequence is TGTGCCACCAGTGATTCTTCGGGACCGCCAGACGGCTACACCTTC.